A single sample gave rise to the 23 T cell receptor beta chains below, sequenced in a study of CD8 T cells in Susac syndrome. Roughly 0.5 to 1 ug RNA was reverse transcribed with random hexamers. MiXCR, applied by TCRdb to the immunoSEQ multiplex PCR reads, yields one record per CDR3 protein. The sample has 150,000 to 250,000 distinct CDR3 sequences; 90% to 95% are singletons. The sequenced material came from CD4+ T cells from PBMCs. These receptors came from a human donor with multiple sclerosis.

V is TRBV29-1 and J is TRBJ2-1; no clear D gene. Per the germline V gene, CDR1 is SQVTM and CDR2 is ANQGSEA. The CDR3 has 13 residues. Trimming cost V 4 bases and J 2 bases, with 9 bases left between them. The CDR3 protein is CSVAASAYNEQFF. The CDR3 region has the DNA TGCAGCGTTGCGGCGTCTGCCTACAATGAGCAGTTCTTC.

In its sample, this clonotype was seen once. The CDR3 spells CASSSRLAGPKETQYF. CDR3 bases: TGTGCCAGCAGTTCCAGGCTAGCGGGTCCCAAAGAGACCCAGTACTTC. The V and J genes are TRBV27 and TRBJ2-5; 8 bases fit TRBD2. CDR3 length: 16 residues. Germline CDR1 and CDR2: MNHEY and SMNVEV (reference sequence). V lost 4 bases, J lost 3 bases, and 10 bases stayed unmatched.

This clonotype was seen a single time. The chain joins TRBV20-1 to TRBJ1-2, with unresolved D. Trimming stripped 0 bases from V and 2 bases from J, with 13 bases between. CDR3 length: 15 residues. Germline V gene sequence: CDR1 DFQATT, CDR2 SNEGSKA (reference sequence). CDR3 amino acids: CSARDTGPTNYGYTF. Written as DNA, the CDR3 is TGCAGTGCTAGAGACACCGGACCGACGAACTATGGCTACACCTTC.

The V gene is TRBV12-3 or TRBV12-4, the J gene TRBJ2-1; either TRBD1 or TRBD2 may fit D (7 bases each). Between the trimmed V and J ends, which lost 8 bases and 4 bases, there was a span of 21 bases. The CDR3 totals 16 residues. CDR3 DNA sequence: TGTGCCAGCCGGGGAGGGGGACAGCGGGTTTACAATGAGCAGTTCTTC. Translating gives CASRGGGQRVYNEQFF.

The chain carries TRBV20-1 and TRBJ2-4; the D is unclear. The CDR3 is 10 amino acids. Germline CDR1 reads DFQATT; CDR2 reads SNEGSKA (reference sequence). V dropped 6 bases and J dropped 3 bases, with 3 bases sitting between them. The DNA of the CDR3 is TGCAGTGCCCTCAAAAACATTCAGTACTTC. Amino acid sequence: CSALKNIQYF.

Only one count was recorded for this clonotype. The CDR3 nucleotides are TGTGCCAGCAGCCCACTAGCGGGGGCCGATACGCAGTATTTT. Translated: CASSPLAGADTQYF. This chain connects TRBV6-1 to TRBJ2-3; 11 positions match TRBD2. The CDR3 extends over 14 amino acids. The J segment lost 6 bases and the V segment lost 6 bases, leaving 5 bases of the junction unmatched. Germline loops: CDR1 MNHNS, CDR2 SASEGT.

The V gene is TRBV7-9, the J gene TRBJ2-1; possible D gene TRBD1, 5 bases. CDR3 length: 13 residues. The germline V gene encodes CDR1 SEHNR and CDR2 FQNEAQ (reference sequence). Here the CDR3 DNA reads TGTGCTGAGCAGGACAAATCCTACAATGAGCAGTTCTTC. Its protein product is CAEQDKSYNEQFF.

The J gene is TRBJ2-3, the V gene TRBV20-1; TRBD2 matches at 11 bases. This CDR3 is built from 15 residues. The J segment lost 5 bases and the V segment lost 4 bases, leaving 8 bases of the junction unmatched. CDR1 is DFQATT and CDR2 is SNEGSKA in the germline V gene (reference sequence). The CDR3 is CSATRTSGPGDTQYF. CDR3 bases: TGCAGTGCTACCCGGACTAGCGGGCCGGGAGATACGCAGTATTTT.

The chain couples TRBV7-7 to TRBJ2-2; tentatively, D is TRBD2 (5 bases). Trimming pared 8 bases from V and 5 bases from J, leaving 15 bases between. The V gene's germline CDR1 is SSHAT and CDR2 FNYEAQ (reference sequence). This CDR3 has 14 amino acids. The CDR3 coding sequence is TGTGCCAGCCCCGACCCCCGAGGGACCGGGGAGCTGTTTTTT. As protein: CASPDPRGTGELFF.

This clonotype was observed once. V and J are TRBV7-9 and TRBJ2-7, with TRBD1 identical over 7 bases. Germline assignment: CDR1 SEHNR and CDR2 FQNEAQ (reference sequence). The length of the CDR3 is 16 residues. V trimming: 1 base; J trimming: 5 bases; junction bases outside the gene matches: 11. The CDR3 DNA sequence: TGTGCCAGCAGCTTAGTTTCGCGACAGGGCTTACACGAGCAGTACTTC. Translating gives CASSLVSRQGLHEQYF.

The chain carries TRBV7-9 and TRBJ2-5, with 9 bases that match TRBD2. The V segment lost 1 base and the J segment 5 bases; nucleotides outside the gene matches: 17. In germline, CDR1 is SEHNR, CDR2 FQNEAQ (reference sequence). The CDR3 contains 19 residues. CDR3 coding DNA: TGTGCCAGCAGCTTAGGCTTGCTAGCGGGGACCCCGGGTGGCGAGACCCAGTACTTC. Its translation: CASSLGLLAGTPGGETQYF. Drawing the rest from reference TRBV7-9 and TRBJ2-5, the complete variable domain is DTGVSQNPRHKITKRGQNVTFRCDPISEHNRLYWYRQTLGQGPEFLTYFQNEAQLEKSRLLSDRFSAERPKGSFSTLEIQRTEQGDSAMYLCASSLGLLAGTPGGETQYFGPGTRLLVL.

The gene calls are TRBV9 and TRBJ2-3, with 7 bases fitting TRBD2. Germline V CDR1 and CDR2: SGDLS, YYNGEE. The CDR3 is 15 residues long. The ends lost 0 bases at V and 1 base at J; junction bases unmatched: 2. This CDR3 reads CASSVVAGGTDTQYF. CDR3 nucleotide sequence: TGTGCCAGCAGCGTAGTGGCGGGAGGCACAGATACGCAGTATTTT.

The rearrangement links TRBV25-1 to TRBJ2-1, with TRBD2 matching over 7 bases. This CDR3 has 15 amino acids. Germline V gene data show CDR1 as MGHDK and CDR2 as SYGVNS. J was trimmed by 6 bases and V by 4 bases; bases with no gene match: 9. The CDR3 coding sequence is TGTGCCAGCAGTGTGGGGGGAGGGCCTGGCAATGAGCAGTTCTTC. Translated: CASSVGGGPGNEQFF.

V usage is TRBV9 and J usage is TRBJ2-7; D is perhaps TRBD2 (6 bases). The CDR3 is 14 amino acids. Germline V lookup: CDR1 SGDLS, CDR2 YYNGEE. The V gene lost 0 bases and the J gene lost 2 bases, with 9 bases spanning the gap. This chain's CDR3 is CASSVGEDAYEQYF. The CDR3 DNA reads TGTGCCAGCAGCGTAGGGGAGGACGCCTACGAGCAGTACTTC.

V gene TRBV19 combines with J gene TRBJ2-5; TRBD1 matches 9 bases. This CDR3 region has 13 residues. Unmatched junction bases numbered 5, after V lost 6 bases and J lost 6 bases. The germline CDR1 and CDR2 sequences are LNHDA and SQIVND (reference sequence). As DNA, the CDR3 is TGTGCCAGTAGCGGACAGGGGCACCAGACCCAGTACTTC. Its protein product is CASSGQGHQTQYF.

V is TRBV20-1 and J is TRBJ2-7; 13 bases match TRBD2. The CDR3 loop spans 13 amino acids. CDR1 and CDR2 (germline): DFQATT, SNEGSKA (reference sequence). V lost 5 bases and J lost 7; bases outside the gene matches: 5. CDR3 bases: TGCAGTGCTGGGGGACTAGCGGGAAGGGAGCAGTACTTC. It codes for CSAGGLAGREQYF.

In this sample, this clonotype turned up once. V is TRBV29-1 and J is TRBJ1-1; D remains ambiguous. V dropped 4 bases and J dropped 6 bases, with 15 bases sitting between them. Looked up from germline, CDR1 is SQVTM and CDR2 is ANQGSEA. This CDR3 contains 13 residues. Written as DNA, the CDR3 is TGCAGCGTTGGGCCCGGGATTCGCTCTGAAGCTTTCTTT. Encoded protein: CSVGPGIRSEAFF.

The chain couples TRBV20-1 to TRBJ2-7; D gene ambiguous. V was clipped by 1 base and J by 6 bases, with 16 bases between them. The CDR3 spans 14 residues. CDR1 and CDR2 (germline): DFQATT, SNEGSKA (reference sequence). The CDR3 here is CSARVGKGDGEQYF. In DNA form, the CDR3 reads TGCAGTGCTAGAGTAGGGAAGGGCGATGGCGAGCAGTACTTC.

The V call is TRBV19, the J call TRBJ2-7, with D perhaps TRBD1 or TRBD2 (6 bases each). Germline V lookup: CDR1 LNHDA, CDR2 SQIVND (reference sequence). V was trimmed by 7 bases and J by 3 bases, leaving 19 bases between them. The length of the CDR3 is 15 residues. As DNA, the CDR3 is TGTGCCAGTACCCCCCGAGGGGGGCCAAGCTACGAGCAGTACTTC. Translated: CASTPRGGPSYEQYF.

The CDR3, as DNA: TGTGCCAGCAGGTTAGCGGGAGGTACCGGGGAGCTGTTTTTT. It yields the protein CASRLAGGTGELFF. The chain links TRBV3-1 to TRBJ2-2; 10 bases are a match to TRBD2. Germline CDR1 is LGHDT and CDR2 is YNNKEL (reference sequence). The CDR3 contains 14 residues. V gave up 6 bases and J gave up 5 bases; unmatched junction bases: 3.

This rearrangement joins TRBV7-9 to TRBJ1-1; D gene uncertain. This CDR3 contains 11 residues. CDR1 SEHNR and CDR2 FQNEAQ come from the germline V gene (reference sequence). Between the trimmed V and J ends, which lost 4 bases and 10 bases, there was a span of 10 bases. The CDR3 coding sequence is TGTGCCAGCAGCTCCAACGATGGAGCTTTCTTT. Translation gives CASSSNDGAFF.

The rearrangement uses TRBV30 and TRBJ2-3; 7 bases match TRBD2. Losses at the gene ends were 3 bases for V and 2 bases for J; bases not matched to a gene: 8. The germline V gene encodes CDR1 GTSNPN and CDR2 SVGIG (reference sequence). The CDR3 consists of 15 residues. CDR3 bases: TGTGCCTGGAGACGGGGAGGGCAAAACACAGATACGCAGTATTTT. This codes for CAWRRGGQNTDTQYF.

The CDR3 DNA reads as TGTGCCAGCAGCCGGACTAGCGGGAGGTACAATGAGCAGTTCTTC. Protein: CASSRTSGRYNEQFF. The genes are TRBV6-2 or TRBV6-3 and TRBJ2-1; 14 bases are shared with TRBD2. CDR3 length: 15 residues. Germline trimming cut 6 bases from V and 4 bases from J; bases unmatched to any gene: 2. The germline V gene encodes CDR1 MNHEY and CDR2 SVGEGT.